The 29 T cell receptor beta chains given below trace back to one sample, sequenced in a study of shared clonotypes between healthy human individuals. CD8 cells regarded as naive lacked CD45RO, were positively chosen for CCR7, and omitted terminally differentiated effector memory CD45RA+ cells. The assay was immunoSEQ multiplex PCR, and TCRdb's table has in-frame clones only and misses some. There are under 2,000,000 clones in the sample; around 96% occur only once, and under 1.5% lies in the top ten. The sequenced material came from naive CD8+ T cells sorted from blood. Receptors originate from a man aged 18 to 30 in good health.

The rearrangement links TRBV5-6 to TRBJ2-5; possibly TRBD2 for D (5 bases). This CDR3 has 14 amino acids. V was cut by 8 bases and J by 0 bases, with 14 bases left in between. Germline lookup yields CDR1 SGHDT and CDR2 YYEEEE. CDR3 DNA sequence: TGTGCCAGTCCCCAGCGGACGTACCAAGAGACCCAGTACTTC. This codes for CASPQRTYQETQYF.

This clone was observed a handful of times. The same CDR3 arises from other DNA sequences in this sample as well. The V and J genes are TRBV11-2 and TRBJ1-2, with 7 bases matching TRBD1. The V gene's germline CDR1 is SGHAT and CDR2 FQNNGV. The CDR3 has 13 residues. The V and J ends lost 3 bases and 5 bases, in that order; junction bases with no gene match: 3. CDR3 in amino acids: CASSLGTAYGYTF. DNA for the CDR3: TGTGCCAGCAGCTTGGGGACAGCATATGGCTACACCTTC.

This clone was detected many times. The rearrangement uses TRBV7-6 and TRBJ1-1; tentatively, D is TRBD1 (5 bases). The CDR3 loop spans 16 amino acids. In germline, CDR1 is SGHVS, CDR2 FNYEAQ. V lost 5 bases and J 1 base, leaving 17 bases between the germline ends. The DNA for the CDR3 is TGTGCCAGCAGCCTACCGAAGGCGGGGGGGAACACTGAAGCTTTCTTT. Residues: CASSLPKAGGNTEAFF.

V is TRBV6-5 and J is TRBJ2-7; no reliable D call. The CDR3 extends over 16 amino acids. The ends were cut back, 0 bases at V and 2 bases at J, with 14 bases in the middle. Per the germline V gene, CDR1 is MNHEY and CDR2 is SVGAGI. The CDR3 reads CASSYSIGQTAYEQYF. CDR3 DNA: TGTGCCAGCAGTTACTCTATTGGGCAGACCGCCTACGAGCAGTACTTC.

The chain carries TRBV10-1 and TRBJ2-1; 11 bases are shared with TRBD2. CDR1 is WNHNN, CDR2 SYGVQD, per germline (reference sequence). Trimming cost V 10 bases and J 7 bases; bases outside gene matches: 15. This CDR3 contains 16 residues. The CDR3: CANSSRASGRLNEQFF. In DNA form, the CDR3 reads TGCGCCAACTCGTCTCGGGCTAGCGGGAGGTTAAATGAGCAGTTCTTC.

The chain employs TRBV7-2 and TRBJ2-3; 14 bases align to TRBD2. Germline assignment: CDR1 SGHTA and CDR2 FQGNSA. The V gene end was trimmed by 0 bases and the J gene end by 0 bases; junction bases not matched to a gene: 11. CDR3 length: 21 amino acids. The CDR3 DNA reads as TGTGCCAGCAGCTTAGCGGGACTAGCGGGAGTGGCCCCTTCTAGCACAGATACGCAGTATTTT. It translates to CASSLAGLAGVAPSSTDTQYF.

The CDR3 sequence is CASTVEGDEKLFF. DNA for the CDR3: TGTGCCAGCACCGTGGAAGGAGATGAAAAACTGTTTTTT. The chain employs TRBV5-6 and TRBJ1-4; D uncertain. Germline lookup yields CDR1 SGHDT and CDR2 YYEEEE. CDR3 size: 13 residues. V was trimmed by 6 bases and J by 6 bases, leaving 12 bases between them.

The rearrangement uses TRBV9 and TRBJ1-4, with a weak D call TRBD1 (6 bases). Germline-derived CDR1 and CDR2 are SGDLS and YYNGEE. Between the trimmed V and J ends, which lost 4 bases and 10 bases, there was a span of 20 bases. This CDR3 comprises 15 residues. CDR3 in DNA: TGTGCCAGCAGCCCCGAGGACAGCGAGAAGGGAAAACTGTTTTTT. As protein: CASSPEDSEKGKLFF.

The CDR3: CASSLSSGTGGYNEQFF. DNA of the CDR3: TGTGCCAGCAGTTTATCTTCAGGGACAGGGGGATACAATGAGCAGTTCTTC. V gene TRBV27 combines with J gene TRBJ2-1; 11 bases fit TRBD1. The CDR3 sequence is 17 residues long. Germline lookup yields CDR1 MNHEY and CDR2 SMNVEV (reference sequence). Unmatched junction bases numbered 5, after V lost 0 bases and J lost 4 bases.

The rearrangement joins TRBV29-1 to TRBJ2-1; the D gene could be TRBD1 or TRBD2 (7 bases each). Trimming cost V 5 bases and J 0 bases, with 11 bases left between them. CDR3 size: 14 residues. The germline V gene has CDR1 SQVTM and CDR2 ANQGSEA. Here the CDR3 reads CSVSGGASYNEQFF. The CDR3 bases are TGCAGCGTTTCAGGGGGGGCCTCCTACAATGAGCAGTTCTTC.

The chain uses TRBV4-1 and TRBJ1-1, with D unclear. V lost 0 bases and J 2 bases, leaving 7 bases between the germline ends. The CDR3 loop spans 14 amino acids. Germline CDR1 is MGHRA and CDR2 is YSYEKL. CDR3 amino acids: CASSQDEGNTEAFF. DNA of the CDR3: TGCGCCAGCAGCCAAGACGAGGGAAACACTGAAGCTTTCTTT.

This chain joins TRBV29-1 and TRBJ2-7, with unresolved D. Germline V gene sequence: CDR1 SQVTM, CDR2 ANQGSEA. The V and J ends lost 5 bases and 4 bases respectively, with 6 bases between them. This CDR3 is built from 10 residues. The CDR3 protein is CSVFEYEQYF. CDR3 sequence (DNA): TGCAGCGTTTTCGAATACGAGCAGTACTTC.

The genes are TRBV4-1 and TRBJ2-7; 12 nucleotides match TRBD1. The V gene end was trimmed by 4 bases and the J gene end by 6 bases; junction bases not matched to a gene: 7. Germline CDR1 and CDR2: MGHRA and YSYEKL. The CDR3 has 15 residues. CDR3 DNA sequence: TGCGCCAGCAGCCCGCTAGGGACAGGGGGCGGCGAGCAGTACTTC. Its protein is CASSPLGTGGGEQYF.

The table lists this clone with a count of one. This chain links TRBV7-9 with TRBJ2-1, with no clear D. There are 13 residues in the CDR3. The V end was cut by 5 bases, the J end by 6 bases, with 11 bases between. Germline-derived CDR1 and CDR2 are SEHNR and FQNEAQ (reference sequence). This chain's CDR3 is CASSIKSVNEQFF. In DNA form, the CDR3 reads TGTGCCAGCAGCATAAAATCAGTCAATGAGCAGTTCTTC.

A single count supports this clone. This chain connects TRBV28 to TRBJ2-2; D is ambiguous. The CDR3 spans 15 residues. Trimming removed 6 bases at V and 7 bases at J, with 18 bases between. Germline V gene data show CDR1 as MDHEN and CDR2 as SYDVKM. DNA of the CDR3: TGTGCCAGCAGCTTCTTTCGGACCCCCGGCGGGGAGCTGTTTTTT. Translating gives CASSFFRTPGGELFF.

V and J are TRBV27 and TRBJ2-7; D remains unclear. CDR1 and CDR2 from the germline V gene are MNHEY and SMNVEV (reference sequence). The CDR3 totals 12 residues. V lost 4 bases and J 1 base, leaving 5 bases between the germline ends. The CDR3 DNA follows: TGTGCCAGCAGTTCCGAATCCTACGAGCAGTACTTC. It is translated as CASSSESYEQYF.

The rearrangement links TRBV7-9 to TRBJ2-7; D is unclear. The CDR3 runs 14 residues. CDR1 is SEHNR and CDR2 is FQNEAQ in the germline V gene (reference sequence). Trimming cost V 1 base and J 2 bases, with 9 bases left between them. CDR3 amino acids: CASSLGPSPYEQYF. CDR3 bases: TGTGCCAGCAGCTTAGGGCCTTCGCCCTACGAGCAGTACTTC.

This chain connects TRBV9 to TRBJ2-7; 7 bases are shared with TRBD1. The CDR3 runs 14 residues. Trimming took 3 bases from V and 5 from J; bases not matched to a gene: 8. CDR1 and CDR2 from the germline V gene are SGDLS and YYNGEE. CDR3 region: CASSAGDSLNEQYF. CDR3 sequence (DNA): TGTGCCAGCAGCGCAGGGGACAGTTTGAACGAGCAGTACTTC.

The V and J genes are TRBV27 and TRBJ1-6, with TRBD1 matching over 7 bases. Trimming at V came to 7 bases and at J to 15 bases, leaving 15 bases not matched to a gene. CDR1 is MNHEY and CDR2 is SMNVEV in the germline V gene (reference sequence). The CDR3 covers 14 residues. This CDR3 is CASTLGATGTDLHF. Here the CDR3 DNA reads TGTGCCAGCACCTTAGGTGCGACAGGGACTGACCTCCACTTT.

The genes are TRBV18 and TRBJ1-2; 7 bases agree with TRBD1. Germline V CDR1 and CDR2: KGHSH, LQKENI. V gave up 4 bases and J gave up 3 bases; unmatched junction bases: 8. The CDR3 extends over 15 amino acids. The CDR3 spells CASSLDRGPDYGYTF. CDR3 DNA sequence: TGTGCCAGCTCACTTGATAGGGGGCCAGACTATGGCTACACCTTC.

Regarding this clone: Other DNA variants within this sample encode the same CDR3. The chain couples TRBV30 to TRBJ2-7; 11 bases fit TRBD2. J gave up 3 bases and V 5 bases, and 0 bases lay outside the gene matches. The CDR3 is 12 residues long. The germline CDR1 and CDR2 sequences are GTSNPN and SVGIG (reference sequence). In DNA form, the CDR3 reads TGTGCCTGGGGACTAGCGGGCTACGAGCAGTACTTC. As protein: CAWGLAGYEQYF.

In DNA, the CDR3 is TGTGCCAGCAGTCCCCGGGACAGGGTAGGGCTTTTCTATGGCTACACCTTC. Encoded protein: CASSPRDRVGLFYGYTF. The rearrangement uses TRBV27 and TRBJ1-2; 9 positions match TRBD1. Germline loops: CDR1 MNHEY, CDR2 SMNVEV (reference sequence). There are 17 residues in the CDR3. The V and J ends lost 5 bases and 4 bases, in that order; junction bases with no gene match: 14.

The CDR3 region is CSVPGTAWGEQFF. The CDR3 nucleotides read TGCAGCGTTCCCGGGACAGCGTGGGGTGAGCAGTTCTTC. This chain joins TRBV29-1 and TRBJ2-1; 7 nucleotides match TRBD1. Trimming at V came to 5 bases and at J to 9 bases, leaving 10 bases not matched to a gene. The length of the CDR3 is 13 residues. Germline V CDR1 and CDR2: SQVTM, ANQGSEA.

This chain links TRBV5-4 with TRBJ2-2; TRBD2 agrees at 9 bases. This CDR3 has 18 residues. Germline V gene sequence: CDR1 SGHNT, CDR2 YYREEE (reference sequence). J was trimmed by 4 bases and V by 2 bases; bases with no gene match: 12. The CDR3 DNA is TGTGCCAGCAGCTTTGACCTCAGGACTAGCGTTGGCACCGGGGAGCTGTTTTTT. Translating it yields CASSFDLRTSVGTGELFF.

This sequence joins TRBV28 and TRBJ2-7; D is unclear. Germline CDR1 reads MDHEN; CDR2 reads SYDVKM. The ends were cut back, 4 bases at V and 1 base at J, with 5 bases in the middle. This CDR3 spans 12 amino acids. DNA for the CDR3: TGTGCCAGCAGTTCATCGTCCTACGAGCAGTACTTC. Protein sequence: CASSSSSYEQYF.

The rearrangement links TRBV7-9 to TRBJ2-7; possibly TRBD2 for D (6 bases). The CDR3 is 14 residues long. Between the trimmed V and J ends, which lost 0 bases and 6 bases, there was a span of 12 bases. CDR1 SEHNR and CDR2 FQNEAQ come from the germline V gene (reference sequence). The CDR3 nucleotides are TGTGCCAGCAGCTTAGCTGGTGGAGGGGCCGAGCAGTACTTC. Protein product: CASSLAGGGAEQYF.

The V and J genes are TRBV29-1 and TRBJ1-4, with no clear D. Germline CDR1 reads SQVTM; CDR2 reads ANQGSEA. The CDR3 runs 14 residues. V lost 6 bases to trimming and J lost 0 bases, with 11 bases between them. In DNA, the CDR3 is TGCAGCGTGCTGGGCGGGGCAACTAATGAAAAACTGTTTTTT. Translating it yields CSVLGGATNEKLFF.

The CDR3 DNA is TGTGCCAGCAGCTTAGTCCCCGCCGGGACAGGGCGTCCAGATACGCAGTATTTT. Translating gives CASSLVPAGTGRPDTQYF. The chain couples TRBV11-2 to TRBJ2-3; 9 bases fit TRBD1. The trim removed 1 base at V and 4 bases at J, leaving 12 bases unmatched. The CDR3 consists of 18 residues. The germline V gene has CDR1 SGHAT and CDR2 FQNNGV.

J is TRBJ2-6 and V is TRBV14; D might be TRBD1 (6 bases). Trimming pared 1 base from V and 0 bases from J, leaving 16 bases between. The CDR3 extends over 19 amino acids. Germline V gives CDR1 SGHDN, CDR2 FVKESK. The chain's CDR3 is CASSQVSAGDLSGANVLTF. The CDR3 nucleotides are TGTGCCAGCAGCCAAGTATCGGCAGGGGACCTCTCTGGGGCCAACGTCCTGACTTTC. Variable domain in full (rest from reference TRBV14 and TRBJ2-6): EAGVTQFPSHSVIEKGQTVTLRCDPISGHDNLYWYRRVMGKEIKFLLHFVKESKQDESGMPNNRFLAERTGGTYSTLKVQPAELEDSGVYFCASSQVSAGDLSGANVLTFGAGSRLTVL.